This TCR beta chain was recovered during a study of blood T cell repertoires in COVID-19. Study as a whole: Samples came from the United States, Italy and Spain, spanning acute and convalescent COVID-19. PBMCs, B-cell-depleted T cells, or T cells were the source of the cDNA or gDNA that made up the material.

Original handling: From reference gene primer amplification, estimates of nucleated cell counts were derived. Produced via immunoSEQ multiplex PCR; TCRdb's table is partial and in-frame only. V and J calls and clone size are those listed in that table; D and trimming were worked out from the DNA. The sample holds 90,000 or so clones, 70% to 80% seen once. This CDR3 has 16 amino acids. The sequencing sample was made of peripheral blood. The receptor comes from a human donor in a cohort sampled during active COVID-19. The chain carries TRBV21-1 and TRBJ1-2. TRBV21-1 is reported as a pseudogene. In DNA, the CDR3 is TGTGCCAGCAGCACCAAAGGAGGGTACAAAGGGAGGGGCTACACCTTC. Amino acid sequence: CASSTKGGYKGRGYTF.